The next 16 T cell receptor beta chains were all read from a single sample in a study of prognosis after radiotherapy for stage I lung cancer. Starting from genomic DNA, TCR beta CDR3 was amplified through two-round multiplex PCR. With primers specific to each TRBV and TRBJ gene, the first-round PCR was performed. TCRdb called the multiplex PCR reads again in MiXCR, with one record for every CDR3 protein. The table has some 39,000 distinct CDR3 sequences, about 24% seen once; the top ten hold about 25%. The specimen was PBMCs, collected before or after stereotactic body radiation therapy (not recorded which). These receptors came from a donor aged 50 or older with non-small cell lung cancer.

This clonotype was found many times. The rearrangement joins TRBV5-6 to TRBJ2-2; D call uncertain. This CDR3 is built from 16 residues. V lost 4 bases to trimming and J lost 0 bases, with 13 bases between them. CDR1 and CDR2 from the germline V gene are SGHDT and YYEEEE. The chain's CDR3 is CASSPRSTSNTGELFF. The CDR3 nucleotides read TGTGCCAGCAGCCCCCGGAGCACTTCGAACACCGGGGAGCTGTTTTTT.

This clonotype showed up many times. V and J are TRBV24-1 and TRBJ2-5; D is uncertain. V lost 1 base and J 1 base, leaving 9 bases between the germline ends. Germline V gives CDR1 KGHDR, CDR2 SFDVKD. The CDR3 extends over 15 amino acids. In DNA, the CDR3 is TGTGCCACCAGTGATTTTGGGGAATCCCAAGAGACCCAGTACTTC. Protein product: CATSDFGESQETQYF.

This clonotype has at least ten counts. The chain has TRBV2 and TRBJ1-6; D perhaps matches TRBD1 (5 bases). The CDR3 has 15 amino acids. V lost 7 bases to trimming and J lost 5 bases, with 15 bases between them. Looked up from germline, CDR1 is SNHLY and CDR2 is FYNNEI. CDR3 in DNA: TGTGCCAGCATGGGGGAGGTTTTAAATAATTCACCCCTCCACTTT. It codes for CASMGEVLNNSPLHF.

At least ten counts were recorded for this clonotype. The V call is TRBV7-3, the J call TRBJ2-3; D is unclear. The CDR3 extends over 14 amino acids. The V end was cut by 2 bases, the J end by 4 bases, with 10 bases between. Germline V lookup: CDR1 SGHTA, CDR2 FQGTGA. The CDR3 spells CASSLEASPDTQYF. The CDR3 nucleotides are TGTGCCAGCAGCTTAGAAGCGAGCCCAGATACGCAGTATTTT.

As concerns this clonotype: A single base separates this from a much larger clone, so it may be a read error. The gene calls are TRBV20-1 and TRBJ1-1; D ambiguous. Deletions cut 0 bases from V and 4 bases from J, with 15 bases between. CDR3 length: 15 amino acids. Germline CDR1 DFQATT, CDR2 SNEGSKA (reference sequence). The CDR3 loop reads CSARDRGHVATEAFF. The CDR3 bases are TGCAGTGCTAGAGATCGGGGTCACGTTGCCACTGAAGCTTTCTTT.

This clonotype was picked up many times. V gene TRBV16 combines with J gene TRBJ1-6; 7 positions agree with TRBD1. The germline gives CDR1 KGHSY, CDR2 FQNENV. With 3 bases clipped from V and 3 bases from J, the junction kept 11 bases outside the gene matches. CDR3 size: 18 residues. The CDR3 protein is CASSQTRPGTVYNSPLHF. DNA for the CDR3: TGTGCCAGCAGCCAGACACGTCCCGGGACAGTCTATAATTCACCCCTCCACTTT.

This clonotype was detected ten times or more. The chain is built from TRBV28 and TRBJ2-3, with 8 positions matching TRBD2. V was pared by 5 bases and J by 5 bases, with 6 bases of the junction left unmatched. The germline gives CDR1 MDHEN, CDR2 SYDVKM. This CDR3 spans 14 amino acids. The chain's CDR3 is CASSLAGAQDTQYF. The CDR3 DNA reads as TGTGCCAGCAGTCTAGCGGGCGCACAAGATACGCAGTATTTT.

As for this clonotype: Given the absence of the conserved phenylalanine or tryptophan at the CDR3 end, a read error is likely. The CDR3: CASSYGGPGYGYTL. CDR3 nucleotide sequence: TGTGCCAGCAGTTACGGTGGACCCGGCTATGGCTACACCCTC. The J gene is TRBJ1-2, the V gene TRBV6-9, with D unclear. Deletions cut 3 bases from V and 4 bases from J, with 12 bases between. The CDR3 sequence is 14 residues long. Germline-derived CDR1 and CDR2 are MNHGY and SVAAGI.

This clonotype was counted many times. This chain connects TRBV27 to TRBJ2-5, with D tentatively TRBD2 (7 bases). The CDR3 contains 15 residues. Per germline, CDR1 MNHEY and CDR2 SMNVEV (reference sequence). V lost 6 bases, J lost 4 bases, and 18 bases lay in between. Here the CDR3 reads CASRGGTRWSETQYF. CDR3 bases: TGTGCCAGCAGGGGGGGGACAAGATGGTCAGAGACCCAGTACTTC.

At least ten counts were recorded for this clonotype. The chain uses TRBV20-1 and TRBJ2-4; maybe TRBD1 (6 bases). Per germline, CDR1 DFQATT and CDR2 SNEGSKA (reference sequence). The CDR3 is 15 residues long. Trimming removed 0 bases at V and 0 bases at J, with 9 bases between. This chain's CDR3 is CSARDRTAAKNIQYF. The CDR3 nucleotides read TGCAGTGCTAGAGACCGGACAGCAGCCAAAAACATTCAGTACTTC.

Notes on this clonotype: This may stem from a read error, because a much larger clone lies one nucleotide away. The rearrangement uses TRBV12-5 and TRBJ2-2; 11 nucleotides agree with TRBD2. The CDR3 consists of 15 residues. Germline V gene data show CDR1 as LGHNT and CDR2 as FRNRAP. J gave up 5 bases and V 6 bases, and 5 bases lay outside the gene matches. The DNA for the CDR3 is TGTGCTAGTGGAATAGCGGGAGGGCTGACCGGGGAGCTGTTTTTT. It codes for CASGIAGGLTGELFF.

In its sample, this clonotype was seen many times. This chain uses TRBV7-8 with TRBJ1-4, with D perhaps TRBD1 (5 bases). CDR1 and CDR2 (germline): SGHVS, FQNEAQ. V was pared by 1 base and J by 7 bases, with 22 bases between. CDR3 length: 18 residues. The CDR3 here is CASSLVGALRSETEKLFF. CDR3 DNA sequence: TGTGCCAGCAGCTTAGTAGGGGCCTTACGGTCCGAAACTGAAAAACTGTTTTTT.

The table lists this clonotype with many counts. J is TRBJ2-5 and V is TRBV5-1; D is possibly TRBD1 (5 bases). Looked up from germline, CDR1 is SGHRS and CDR2 is YFSETQ. V lost 2 bases, J lost 4 bases, and 12 bases lay in between. The CDR3 length is 14 residues. CDR3 sequence (DNA): TGCGCCAGCAGCTTTCTTGGGCAGGGAGAGACCCAGTACTTC. This codes for CASSFLGQGETQYF.

At least ten counts were recorded for this clonotype. The chain combines TRBV19 with TRBJ2-5, with 8 positions matching TRBD1. V gave up 5 bases and J gave up 0 bases; unmatched junction bases: 5. This CDR3 region has 15 residues. CDR1 LNHDA and CDR2 SQIVND come from the germline V gene (reference sequence). CDR3 DNA: TGTGCCAGTAGTCGGACGACAGGGGACCAAGAGACCCAGTACTTC. Amino acids: CASSRTTGDQETQYF.

This clonotype was picked up many times. A much larger clone differs by one base, so this may be a read error. The rearrangement joins TRBV12-3 or TRBV12-4 to TRBJ2-3, with D uncertain. The tail of the sequence fits TRBJ1-5 better, so the J call may be wrong. CDR3 size: 12 residues. The CDR3 region is CASSLNTDTQHF. The CDR3 bases are TGTGCCAGCAGTTTGAACACAGATACGCAGCATTTT.

Ten or more counts support this clonotype. The chain is built from TRBV24-1 and TRBJ2-2; perhaps TRBD2 as D (6 bases). This CDR3 comprises 15 residues. Germline V gene sequence: CDR1 KGHDR, CDR2 SFDVKD. Between the trimmed V and J ends, which lost 5 bases and 4 bases, there was a span of 13 bases. CDR3 sequence: CATSGRRGSTGELFF. The CDR3 DNA follows: TGTGCCACCAGTGGAAGACGGGGGAGCACCGGGGAGCTGTTTTTT.